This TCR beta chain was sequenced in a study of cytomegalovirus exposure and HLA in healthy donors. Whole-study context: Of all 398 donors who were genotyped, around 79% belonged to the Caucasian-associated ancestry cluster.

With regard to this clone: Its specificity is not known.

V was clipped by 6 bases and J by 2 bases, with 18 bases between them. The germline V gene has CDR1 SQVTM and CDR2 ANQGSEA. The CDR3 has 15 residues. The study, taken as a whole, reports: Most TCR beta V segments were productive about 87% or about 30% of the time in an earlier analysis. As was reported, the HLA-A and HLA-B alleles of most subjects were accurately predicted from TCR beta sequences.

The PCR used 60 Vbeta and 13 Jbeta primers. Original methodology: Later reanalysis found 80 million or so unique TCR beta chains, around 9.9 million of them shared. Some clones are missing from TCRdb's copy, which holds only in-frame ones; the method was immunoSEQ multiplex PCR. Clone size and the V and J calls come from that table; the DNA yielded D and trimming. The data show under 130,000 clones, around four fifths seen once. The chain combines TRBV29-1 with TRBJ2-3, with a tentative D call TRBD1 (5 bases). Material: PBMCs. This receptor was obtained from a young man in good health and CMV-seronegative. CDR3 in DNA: TGCAGCGTGACCGGACACCTAGGAGCCACAGATACGCAGTATTTT. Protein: CSVTGHLGATDTQYF.